This entry lists 9 T cell receptor beta chains sequenced from one sample in a study of blood T cell repertoires in COVID-19. The assay was immunoSEQ multiplex PCR, and TCRdb's table has in-frame clones only and misses some. Of 250,000 to 300,000 clones in the sample, 88% were seen once. Sequencing used PBMCs or T cells enriched from blood (not recorded which). The receptor source for this set is a woman in her twenties or thirties who had recovered from COVID-19.

The chain recombines TRBV28 with TRBJ1-2, with TRBD1 identical over 7 bases. Trimming at V came to 4 bases and at J to 4 bases, leaving 6 bases not matched to a gene. Per the germline V gene, CDR1 is MDHEN and CDR2 is SYDVKM. The CDR3 runs 14 residues. CDR3 sequence reads: CASSSGQERYGYTF. The CDR3 region has the DNA TGTGCCAGCAGTTCCGGACAGGAGCGCTATGGCTACACCTTC.

The CDR3 DNA follows: TGTGCCAGCAGTTTATATGTCTCTAATGAGCAGTTCTTC. This gives the protein CASSLYVSNEQFF. The V and J genes are TRBV27 and TRBJ2-1; no reliable D call. The CDR3 contains 13 residues. Germline V gene data show CDR1 as MNHEY and CDR2 as SMNVEV (reference sequence). The V end lost 1 base, the J end lost 7 bases, and 8 bases lay between the germline ends.

The rearrangement joins TRBV11-2 to TRBJ1-1, with D possibly matching TRBD1 (5 bases). This CDR3 is 15 amino acids long. Trimming left V 2 bases short and J 0 bases short, with 10 bases between. Germline V gene lookup returns CDR1 SGHAT and CDR2 FQNNGV. The CDR3 DNA is TGTGCCAGCAGCTTAAGGGGTTCTTTGAACACTGAAGCTTTCTTT. It is translated as CASSLRGSLNTEAFF.

This clone was seen only once. The CDR3 region is CSASSNTEAFF. In nucleotides, the CDR3 is TGCAGTGCTAGCTCGAACACTGAAGCTTTCTTT. V is TRBV20-1 and J is TRBJ1-1; D is unclear. Looked up from germline, CDR1 is DFQATT and CDR2 is SNEGSKA (reference sequence). This CDR3 contains 11 residues. Trimming removed 3 bases at V and 1 base at J, with 3 bases between.

The genes are TRBV6-5 and TRBJ1-1, with D perhaps matching TRBD1 (5 bases). There are 15 residues in the CDR3. V lost 6 bases to trimming and J lost 4 bases, with 18 bases between them. CDR1 is MNHEY, CDR2 SVGAGI, per germline. In nucleotides, the CDR3 is TGTGCCAGCAGCCCCCTTGGGGGGAGGGGCACTGAAGCTTTCTTT. Encoded protein: CASSPLGGRGTEAFF.

The chain couples TRBV29-1 to TRBJ2-1; 8 nucleotides agree with TRBD2. This CDR3 has 12 residues. The V gene end was trimmed by 7 bases and the J gene end by 8 bases; junction bases not matched to a gene: 7. Germline lookup yields CDR1 SQVTM and CDR2 ANQGSEA. Written as DNA, the CDR3 is TGCAGCGACCCAATGACTAGCGATGAGCAGTTCTTC. Translation gives CSDPMTSDEQFF.

The V call is TRBV4-3, the J call TRBJ2-3; 7 bases are a match to TRBD1. The CDR3 has 15 residues. V shed 0 bases and J 7 bases; nucleotides not matched to a gene: 7. From germline, CDR1 is LGHNA and CDR2 YSLEER. The CDR3 nucleotides read TGCGCCAGCAGCCAAGATGGGACAGACATGAATACGCAGTATTTT. It is translated as CASSQDGTDMNTQYF.

The chain recombines TRBV19 with TRBJ2-1; tentatively, D is TRBD2 (6 bases). The germline V gene encodes CDR1 LNHDA and CDR2 SQIVND (reference sequence). V was shortened by 3 bases and J by 12 bases, with 15 bases between the two germline ends. The CDR3 is 13 residues long. The CDR3 nucleotides read TGTGCCAGTAGTATCGATGCAGGGACTGCGCAGTTCTTC. Translation: CASSIDAGTAQFF.

V usage is TRBV12-3 or TRBV12-4 and J usage is TRBJ1-1; no definite D call. Trimming stripped 3 bases from V and 9 bases from J, with 14 bases between. CDR3 length equals 13 residues. Written as DNA, the CDR3 is TGTGCCAGCAGTTTCTATAGAGAGCGACAAGCTTTCTTT. It is translated as CASSFYRERQAFF.